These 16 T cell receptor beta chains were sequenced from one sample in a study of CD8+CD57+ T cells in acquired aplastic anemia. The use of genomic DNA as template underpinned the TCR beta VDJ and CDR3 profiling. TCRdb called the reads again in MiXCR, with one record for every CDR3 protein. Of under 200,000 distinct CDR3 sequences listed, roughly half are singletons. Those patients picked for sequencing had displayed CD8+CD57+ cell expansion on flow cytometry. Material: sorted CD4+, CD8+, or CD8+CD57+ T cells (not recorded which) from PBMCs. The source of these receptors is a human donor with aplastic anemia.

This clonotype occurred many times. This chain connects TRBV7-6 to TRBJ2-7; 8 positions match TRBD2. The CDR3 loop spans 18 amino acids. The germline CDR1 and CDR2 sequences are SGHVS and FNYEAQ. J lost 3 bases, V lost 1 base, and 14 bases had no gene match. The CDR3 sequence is CASSLVQPGLAGYYEQYF. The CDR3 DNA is TGTGCCAGCAGCTTAGTCCAACCCGGACTAGCAGGGTACTACGAGCAGTACTTC. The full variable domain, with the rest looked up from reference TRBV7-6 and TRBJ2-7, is GAGVSQSPRYKVTKRGQDVALRCDPISGHVSLYWYRQALGQGPEFLTYFNYEAQQDKSGLPNDRFSAERPEGSISTLTIQRTEQRDSAMYRCASSLVQPGLAGYYEQYFGPGTRLTVT.

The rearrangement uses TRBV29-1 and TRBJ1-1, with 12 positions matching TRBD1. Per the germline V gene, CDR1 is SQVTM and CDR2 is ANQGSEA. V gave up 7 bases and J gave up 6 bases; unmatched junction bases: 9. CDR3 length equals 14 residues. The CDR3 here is CSGGDRGRGAEAFF. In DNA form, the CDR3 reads TGCAGCGGGGGGGACAGGGGGCGAGGGGCTGAAGCTTTCTTT.

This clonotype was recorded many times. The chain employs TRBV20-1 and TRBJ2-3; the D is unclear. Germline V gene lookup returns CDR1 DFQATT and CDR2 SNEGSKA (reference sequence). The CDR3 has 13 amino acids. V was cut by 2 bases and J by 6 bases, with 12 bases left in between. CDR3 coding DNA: TGCAGTGCTAGATCTACTACCTACGATACGCAGTATTTT. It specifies CSARSTTYDTQYF.

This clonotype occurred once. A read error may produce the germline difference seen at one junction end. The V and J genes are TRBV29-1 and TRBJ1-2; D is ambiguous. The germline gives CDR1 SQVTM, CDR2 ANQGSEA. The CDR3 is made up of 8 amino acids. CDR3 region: CSVESADF. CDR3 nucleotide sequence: TGCAGCGTTGAATCAGCGGATTTC.

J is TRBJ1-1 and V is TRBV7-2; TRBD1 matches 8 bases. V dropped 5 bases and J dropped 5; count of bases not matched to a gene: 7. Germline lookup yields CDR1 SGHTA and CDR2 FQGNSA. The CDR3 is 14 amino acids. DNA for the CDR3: TGTGCCAGCAGCCGGACAGGGAGTAATACTGAAGCTTTCTTT. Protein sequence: CASSRTGSNTEAFF.

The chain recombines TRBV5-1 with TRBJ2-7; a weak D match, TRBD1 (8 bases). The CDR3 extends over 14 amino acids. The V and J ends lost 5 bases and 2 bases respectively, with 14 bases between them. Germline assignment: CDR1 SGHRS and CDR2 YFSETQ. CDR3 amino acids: CASRGTGGAYEQYF. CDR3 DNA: TGCGCCAGCAGAGGAACAGGGGGGGCCTACGAGCAGTACTTC.

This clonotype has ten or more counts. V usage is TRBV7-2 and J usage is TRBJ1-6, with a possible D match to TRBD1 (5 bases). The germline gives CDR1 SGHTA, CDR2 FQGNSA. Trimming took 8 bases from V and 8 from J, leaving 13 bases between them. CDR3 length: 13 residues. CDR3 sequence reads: CASGGGGDSPLHF. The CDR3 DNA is TGTGCCAGCGGGGGGGGTGGTGATTCACCCCTCCACTTT.

CDR3 in DNA: TGCAGCGTATACCTGGACAGGGGCTATGGCTACACCTTC. Its protein is CSVYLDRGYGYTF. The rearrangement uses TRBV29-1 and TRBJ1-2, with 9 bases fitting TRBD1. This CDR3 has 13 amino acids. Germline CDR1 reads SQVTM; CDR2 reads ANQGSEA. J was trimmed by 4 bases and V by 6 bases; bases with no gene match: 6.

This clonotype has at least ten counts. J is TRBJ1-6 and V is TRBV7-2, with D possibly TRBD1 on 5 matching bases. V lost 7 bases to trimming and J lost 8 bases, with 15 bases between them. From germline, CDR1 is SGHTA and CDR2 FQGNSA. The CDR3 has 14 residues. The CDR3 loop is CASNGGNPDSPLHF. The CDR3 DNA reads TGTGCCAGCAATGGGGGGAATCCGGATTCACCCCTCCACTTT.

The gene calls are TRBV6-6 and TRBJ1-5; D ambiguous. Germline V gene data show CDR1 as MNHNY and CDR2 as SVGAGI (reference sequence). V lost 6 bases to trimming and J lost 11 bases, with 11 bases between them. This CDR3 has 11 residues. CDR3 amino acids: CASSHGLAQHF. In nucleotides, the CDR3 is TGTGCCAGCAGCCACGGATTGGCCCAGCATTTT.

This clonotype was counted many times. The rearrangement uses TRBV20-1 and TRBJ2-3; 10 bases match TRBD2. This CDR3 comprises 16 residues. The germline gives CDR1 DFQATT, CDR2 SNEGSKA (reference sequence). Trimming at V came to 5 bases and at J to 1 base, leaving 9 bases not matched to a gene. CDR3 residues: CSAGTSSGSGTDTQYF. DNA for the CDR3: TGCAGTGCTGGCACGTCTAGCGGGAGTGGCACAGATACGCAGTATTTT.

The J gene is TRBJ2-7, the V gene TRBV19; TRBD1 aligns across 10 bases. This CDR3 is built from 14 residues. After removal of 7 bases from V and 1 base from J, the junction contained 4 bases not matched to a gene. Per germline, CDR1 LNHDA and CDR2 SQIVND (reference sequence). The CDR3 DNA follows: TGTGCCAGTAAACAGGGACAGGGGTCCTACGAGCAGTACTTC. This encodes CASKQGQGSYEQYF. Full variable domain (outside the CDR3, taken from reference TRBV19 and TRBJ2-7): DGGITQSPKYLFRKEGQNVTLSCEQNLNHDAMYWYRQDPGQGLRLIYYSQIVNDFQKGDIAEGYSVSREKKESFPLTVTSAQKNPTAFYLCASKQGQGSYEQYFGPGTRLTVT.

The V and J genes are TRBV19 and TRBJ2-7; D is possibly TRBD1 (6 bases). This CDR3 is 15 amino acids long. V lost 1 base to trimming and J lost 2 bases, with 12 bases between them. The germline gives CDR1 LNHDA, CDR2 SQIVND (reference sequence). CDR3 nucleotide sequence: TGTGCCAGTAGTATAGTGAAGGACAGTCCCTACGAGCAGTACTTC. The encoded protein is CASSIVKDSPYEQYF.

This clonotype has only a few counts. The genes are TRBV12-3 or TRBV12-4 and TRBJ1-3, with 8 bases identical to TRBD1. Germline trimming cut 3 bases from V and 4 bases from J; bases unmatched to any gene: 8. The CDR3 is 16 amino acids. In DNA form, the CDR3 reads TGTGCCAGCAGTTTCGTACAGGGGGTAACCGGAAACACCATATATTTT. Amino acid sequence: CASSFVQGVTGNTIYF.

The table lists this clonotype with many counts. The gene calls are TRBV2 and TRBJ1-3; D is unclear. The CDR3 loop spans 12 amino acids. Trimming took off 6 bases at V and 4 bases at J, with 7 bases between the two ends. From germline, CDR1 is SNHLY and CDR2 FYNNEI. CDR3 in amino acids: CASSSEGNTIYF. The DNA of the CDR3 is TGTGCCAGCAGCTCGGAAGGAAACACCATATATTTT.

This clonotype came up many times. In DNA form, the CDR3 reads TGTGCCAGCAGACCTACCGGCAGCTATGGCTACACCTTC. Its protein is CASRPTGSYGYTF. The chain combines TRBV27 with TRBJ1-2; D ambiguous. V gave up 6 bases and J gave up 4 bases, with 12 bases separating them. Germline V CDR1 and CDR2: MNHEY, SMNVEV (reference sequence). The CDR3 loop spans 13 amino acids.